This TCR beta chain comes out of a study of blood T cell repertoires in COVID-19. For the study at large: Spain, Italy and the United States supplied samples that represented acute and convalescent COVID-19.

The CDR3 runs 19 residues. Trimming took 4 bases from V and 2 from J, leaving 26 bases between them. Germline-derived CDR1 and CDR2 are LNHDA and SQIVND (reference sequence). Assay: immunoSEQ multiplex PCR; the TCRdb copy retains only in-frame clones and omits some. The sample shows fewer than 450,000 clones, over 70% of them seen only once. The rearrangement uses TRBV19 and TRBJ2-5; possible D gene TRBD1, 5 bases. Material for sequencing was peripheral blood. This clonotype was sampled from a woman in her fifties or sixties with COVID-19, enrolled during active disease. The CDR3 sequence is CASSNFIPSTVEDQETQYF. The CDR3 DNA reads as TGTGCCAGTAGTAACTTCATCCCTTCGACAGTTGAAGATCAAGAGACCCAGTACTTC.